There are a few counts of the clone carrying this TCR beta chain. Its specificity is not known. The record originates from a study of post-analysis software for immune sequencing data. Across the study: Relapsing-remitting, secondary progressive and progressive-relapsing courses of multiple sclerosis were included. Regarding the study as a whole: The five TRBV segments detected at higher frequency in patients than in controls included TRBV5-6, TRBV5-1 and TRBV20-1. Diversity measured as normalized Chao1 was significantly lower in multiple sclerosis patients than in controls. Strong co-clustering by F measure was seen for same-batch samples.

Trimming stripped 2 bases from V and 0 bases from J, with 7 bases between. The germline CDR1 and CDR2 sequences are ENHRY and SYGVKD. This CDR3 region has 14 residues. TCR beta cDNA libraries had unique molecular identifiers. Researchers reported roughly 0.5 million cDNA molecules coming from around 1 to 10 million T cells. A single record per CDR3 protein comes from TCRdb applying MiXCR to the PCR reads. The sample carries about 570,000 distinct CDR3 sequences, under 40% recorded once. The specimen sequenced was blood. V gene TRBV10-3 combines with J gene TRBJ1-2, with unresolved D. The clonotype originates from a girl younger than 18 with multiple sclerosis. DNA of the CDR3: TGTGCCATCAGTGAGAGCACTACTAACTATGGCTACACCTTC. It specifies CAISESTTNYGYTF.